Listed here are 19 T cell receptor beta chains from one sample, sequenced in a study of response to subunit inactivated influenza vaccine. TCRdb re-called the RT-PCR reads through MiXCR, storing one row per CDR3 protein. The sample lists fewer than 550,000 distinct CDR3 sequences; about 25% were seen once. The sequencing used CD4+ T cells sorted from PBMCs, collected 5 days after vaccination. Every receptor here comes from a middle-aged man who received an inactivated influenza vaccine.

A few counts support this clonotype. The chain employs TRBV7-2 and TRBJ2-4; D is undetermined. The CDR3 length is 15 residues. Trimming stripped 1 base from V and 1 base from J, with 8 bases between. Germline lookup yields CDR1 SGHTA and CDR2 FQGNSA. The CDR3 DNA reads TGTGCCAGCAGCTTAGTATATGGGGCCAAAAACATTCAGTACTTC. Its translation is CASSLVYGAKNIQYF.

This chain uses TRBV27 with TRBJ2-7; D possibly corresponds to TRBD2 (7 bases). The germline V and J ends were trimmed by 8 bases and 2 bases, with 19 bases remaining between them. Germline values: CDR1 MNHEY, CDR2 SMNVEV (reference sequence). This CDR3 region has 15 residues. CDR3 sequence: CASRGGGGPTYEQYF. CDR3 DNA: TGTGCCAGCCGCGGGGGAGGGGGACCGACCTACGAGCAGTACTTC.

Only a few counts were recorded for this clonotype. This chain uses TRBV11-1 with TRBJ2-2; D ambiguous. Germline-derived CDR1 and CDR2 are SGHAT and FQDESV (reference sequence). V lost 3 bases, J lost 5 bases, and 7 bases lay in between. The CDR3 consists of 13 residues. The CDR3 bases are TGTGCCAGCAGCTTCGGCCTAACCGGGGAGCTGTTTTTT. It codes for CASSFGLTGELFF.

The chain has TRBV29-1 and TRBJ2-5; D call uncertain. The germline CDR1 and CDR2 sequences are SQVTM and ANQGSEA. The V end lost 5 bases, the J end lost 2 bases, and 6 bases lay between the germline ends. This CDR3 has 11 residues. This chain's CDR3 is CSVLLQETQYF. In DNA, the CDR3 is TGCAGCGTTTTGCTTCAAGAGACCCAGTACTTC.

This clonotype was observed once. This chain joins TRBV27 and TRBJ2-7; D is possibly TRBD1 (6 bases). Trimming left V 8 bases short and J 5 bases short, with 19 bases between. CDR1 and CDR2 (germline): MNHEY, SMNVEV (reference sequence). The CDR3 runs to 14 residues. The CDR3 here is CASRPVGAGNEQYF. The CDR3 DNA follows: TGTGCCAGCCGCCCCGTGGGGGCGGGTAACGAGCAGTACTTC.

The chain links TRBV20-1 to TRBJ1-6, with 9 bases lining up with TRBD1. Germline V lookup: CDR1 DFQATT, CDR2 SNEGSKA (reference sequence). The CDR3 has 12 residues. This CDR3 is CIGGQGGSPLHF. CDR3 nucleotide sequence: TGCATTGGGGGACAGGGAGGGTCACCCCTCCACTTT.

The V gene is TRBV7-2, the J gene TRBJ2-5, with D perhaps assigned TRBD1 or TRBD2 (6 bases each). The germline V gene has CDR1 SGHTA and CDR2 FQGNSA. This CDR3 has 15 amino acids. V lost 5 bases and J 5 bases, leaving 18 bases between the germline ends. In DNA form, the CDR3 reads TGTGCCAGCAGCCCCCTGCTAGGGGGGAGGGAGACCCAGTACTTC. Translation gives CASSPLLGGRETQYF.

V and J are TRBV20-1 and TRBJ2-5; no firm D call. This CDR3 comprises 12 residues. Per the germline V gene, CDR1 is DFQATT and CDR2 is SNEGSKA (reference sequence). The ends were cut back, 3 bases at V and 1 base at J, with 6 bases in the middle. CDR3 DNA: TGCAGTGCTAGTTGGGCCCAAGAGACCCAGTACTTC. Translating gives CSASWAQETQYF.

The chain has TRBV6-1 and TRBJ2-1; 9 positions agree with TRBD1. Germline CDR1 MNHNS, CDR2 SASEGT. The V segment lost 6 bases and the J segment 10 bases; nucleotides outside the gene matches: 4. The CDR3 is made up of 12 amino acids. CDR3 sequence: CASRRQGGEQFF. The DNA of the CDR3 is TGTGCCAGCAGGAGACAGGGGGGGGAGCAGTTCTTC.

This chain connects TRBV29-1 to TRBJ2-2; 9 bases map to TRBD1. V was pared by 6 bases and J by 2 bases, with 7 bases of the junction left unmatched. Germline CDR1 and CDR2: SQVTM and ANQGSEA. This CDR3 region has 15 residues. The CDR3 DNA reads TGCAGCGTCCCTCAGGGACAGGGTAACACCGGGGAGCTGTTTTTT. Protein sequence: CSVPQGQGNTGELFF.

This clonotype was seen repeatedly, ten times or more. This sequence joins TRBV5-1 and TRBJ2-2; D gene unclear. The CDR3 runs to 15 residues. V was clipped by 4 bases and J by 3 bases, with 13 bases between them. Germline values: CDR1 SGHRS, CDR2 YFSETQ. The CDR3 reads CASSRTEIDTGELFF. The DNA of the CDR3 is TGCGCCAGCAGCCGCACGGAGATAGACACCGGGGAGCTGTTTTTT.

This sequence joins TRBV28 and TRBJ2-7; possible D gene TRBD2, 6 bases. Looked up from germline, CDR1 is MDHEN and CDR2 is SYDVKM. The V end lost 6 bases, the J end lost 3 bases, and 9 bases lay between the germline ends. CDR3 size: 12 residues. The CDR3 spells CASRIGGYEQYF. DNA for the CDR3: TGTGCCAGCAGGATCGGGGGCTACGAGCAGTACTTC. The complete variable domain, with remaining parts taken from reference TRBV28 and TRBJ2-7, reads DVKVTQSSRYLVKRTGEKVFLECVQDMDHENMFWYRQDPGLGLRLIYFSYDVKMKEKGDIPEGYSVSREKKERFSLILESASTNQTSMYLCASRIGGYEQYFGPGTRLTVT.

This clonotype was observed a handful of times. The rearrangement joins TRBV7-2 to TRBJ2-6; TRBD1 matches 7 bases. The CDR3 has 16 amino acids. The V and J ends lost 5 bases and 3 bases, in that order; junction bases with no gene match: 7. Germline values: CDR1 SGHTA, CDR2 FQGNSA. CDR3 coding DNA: TGTGCCAGCAGCATACAGACAGGGCATGGGGCCAACGTCCTGACTTTC. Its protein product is CASSIQTGHGANVLTF.

The CDR3 is CSARGWTANTEAFF. CDR3 nucleotide sequence: TGCAGTGCTAGGGGTTGGACGGCGAACACTGAAGCTTTCTTT. This sequence joins TRBV20-1 and TRBJ1-1; D is ambiguous. CDR3 length: 14 amino acids. The germline V gene encodes CDR1 DFQATT and CDR2 SNEGSKA (reference sequence). Trimming removed 3 bases from V and 1 base from J, with 12 bases in between.

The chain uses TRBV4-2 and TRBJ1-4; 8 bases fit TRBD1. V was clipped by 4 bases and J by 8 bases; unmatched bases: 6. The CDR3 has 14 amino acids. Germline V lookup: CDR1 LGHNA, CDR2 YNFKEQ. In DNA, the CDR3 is TGTGCCAGCAGCCCGACAGGGGATTCGGAAAAACTGTTTTTT. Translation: CASSPTGDSEKLFF.

The CDR3 sequence: CASSPGLAGADTVYNEQFF. Here the CDR3 DNA reads TGTGCCAGCAGCCCGGGACTAGCGGGGGCCGACACCGTCTACAATGAGCAGTTCTTC. This chain links TRBV6-1 with TRBJ2-1; 14 bases map to TRBD2. The CDR3 has 19 amino acids. The germline gives CDR1 MNHNS, CDR2 SASEGT. Unmatched junction bases numbered 13, after V lost 6 bases and J lost 3 bases.

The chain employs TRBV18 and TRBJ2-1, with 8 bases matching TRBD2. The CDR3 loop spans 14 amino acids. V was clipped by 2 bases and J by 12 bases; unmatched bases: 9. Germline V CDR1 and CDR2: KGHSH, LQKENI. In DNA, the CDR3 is TGTGCCAGCTCACCAGGACTAGCAGAAAAGGGGCAGTTCTTC. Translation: CASSPGLAEKGQFF.

CDR3 in amino acids: CASTELGTGEETQYF. DNA of the CDR3: TGTGCCAGCACTGAGCTAGGGACAGGAGAAGAGACCCAGTACTTC. V usage is TRBV6-1 and J usage is TRBJ2-5; 8 bases agree with TRBD1. Per the germline V gene, CDR1 is MNHNS and CDR2 is SASEGT. V lost 7 bases and J lost 3; bases outside the gene matches: 10. This CDR3 region has 15 residues.

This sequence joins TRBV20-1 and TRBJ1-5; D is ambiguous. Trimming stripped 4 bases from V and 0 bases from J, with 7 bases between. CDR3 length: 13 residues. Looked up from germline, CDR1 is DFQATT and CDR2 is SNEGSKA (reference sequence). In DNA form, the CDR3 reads TGCAGTGCTACCGTCCGTAGCAATCAGCCCCAGCATTTT. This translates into CSATVRSNQPQHF.